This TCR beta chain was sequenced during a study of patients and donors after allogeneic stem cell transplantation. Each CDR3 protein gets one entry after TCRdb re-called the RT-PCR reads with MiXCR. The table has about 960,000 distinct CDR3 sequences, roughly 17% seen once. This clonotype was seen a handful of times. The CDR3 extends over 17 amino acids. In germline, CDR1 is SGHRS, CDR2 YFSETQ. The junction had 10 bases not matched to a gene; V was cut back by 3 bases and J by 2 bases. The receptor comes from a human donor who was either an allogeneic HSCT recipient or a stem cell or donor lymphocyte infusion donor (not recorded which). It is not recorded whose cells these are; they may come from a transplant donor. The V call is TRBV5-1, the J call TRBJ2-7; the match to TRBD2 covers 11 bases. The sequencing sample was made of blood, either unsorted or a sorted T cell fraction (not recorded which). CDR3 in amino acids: CASSSGTSGLSTYEQYF. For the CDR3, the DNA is TGCGCCAGCAGCTCCGGGACTAGCGGCCTTAGTACCTACGAGCAGTACTTC.